Below are 5 T cell receptor beta chains sequenced from a single sample in a study of T-cell memory formation after mild COVID-19. Each CDR3 protein is one row after TCRdb ran MiXCR on the 5' RACE reads. Of around 390,000 distinct CDR3 sequences in the sample, roughly 15% were seen once. The sample consisted of PBMCs or a T cell subset sorted from them (not recorded which). These receptors were taken from a man younger than 35 who had mild COVID-19 (a few samples of this study predate the infection). Cell type and time point are not known.

This clonotype was found a few times. This sequence joins TRBV20-1 and TRBJ2-1; either TRBD1 or TRBD2 may supply D (5 bases each). V shed 4 bases and J shed 8 bases, with 12 bases lying between them. Germline CDR1 and CDR2: DFQATT and SNEGSKA (reference sequence). The CDR3 is made up of 12 amino acids. The CDR3 reads CSATGAIYEQFF. CDR3 nucleotides: TGCAGTGCTACCGGGGCGATCTATGAGCAGTTCTTC.

This rearrangement joins TRBV20-1 to TRBJ2-7; 10 nucleotides match TRBD2. Germline CDR1 is DFQATT and CDR2 is SNEGSKA (reference sequence). The J segment lost 4 bases and the V segment lost 3 bases, leaving 0 bases of the junction unmatched. The length of the CDR3 is 12 residues. The CDR3 is CSARGLAYEQYF. The CDR3 DNA is TGCAGTGCTAGGGGACTAGCGTACGAGCAGTACTTC.

The chain links TRBV28 to TRBJ2-3; TRBD2 is a possible D gene (6 bases). Per the germline V gene, CDR1 is MDHEN and CDR2 is SYDVKM. This CDR3 region has 14 residues. The germline V and J ends were trimmed by 2 bases and 7 bases, with 13 bases remaining between them. CDR3 bases: TGTGCCAGCAGTTTAACCGGAGGGTGGAATACGCAGTATTTT. Translated, it gives CASSLTGGWNTQYF. Looking up the rest from reference TRBV28 and TRBJ2-3 gives the full variable domain: DVKVTQSSRYLVKRTGEKVFLECVQDMDHENMFWYRQDPGLGLRLIYFSYDVKMKEKGDIPEGYSVSREKKERFSLILESASTNQTSMYLCASSLTGGWNTQYFGPGTRLTVL.

CDR3 sequence (DNA): TGTGCCAGCAGCTATGGAACCACAGATACGCAGTATTTT. Amino acids: CASSYGTTDTQYF. V usage is TRBV6-4 and J usage is TRBJ2-3, with D uncertain. CDR1 and CDR2 (germline): MRHNA, SNTAGT. The V gene lost 6 bases and the J gene lost 2 bases, with 9 bases spanning the gap. This CDR3 region has 13 residues.

V is TRBV7-2 and J is TRBJ2-7; D is unclear. Trimming shortened V by 4 bases and J by 5 bases, and 15 bases separated the two germline ends. The CDR3 has 14 residues. The V gene's germline CDR1 is SGHTA and CDR2 FQGNSA. The CDR3 DNA follows: TGTGCCAGCAGCTCAAGAGTCAGCCTCCACGAGCAGTACTTC. This translates into CASSSRVSLHEQYF.